Given below is one T cell receptor (beta chain) in context. Its specificity is unknown. This sample was included in a study of CXCR3-negative and CXCR3-positive naive CD8 T cells. Across the study: Each library held about 1.5 +/- 0.3 million TRB reads, roughly 150 million in total.

Sorts performed in triplicate captured more than 250,000 cells each from every CD8+ T cell subset. Study-level points and caveats: Diversity in memory CD8+ cells fell much lower than the comparably high levels seen in both naive subsets.

5' RACE that incorporated UMI labels was used to prepare the TRB cDNA libraries. One entry per CDR3 protein, without DNA, is what TCRdb gives after re-calling the 5' RACE reads. The table for this sample gives about 50,000 distinct CDR3 sequences. Germline CDR1 reads SGHDN; CDR2 reads FVKESK. The CDR3 has 14 residues. The sequenced sample was naive CXCR3- CD8+ T cells from blood. Subset in this sample: CD45RO-CCR7+CD27+CD95- naive CD8+ T cells lacking CXCR3 (TNR3-). The chain has TRBV14 and TRBJ2-3; TCRdb's D call of TRBD1 is untestable without DNA. This TCR was sampled from a human donor in good health. Some clones in this sample may be carry-over from other donors' samples. The CDR3 spells CASSQEGAADTQYF. Filled out from reference TRBV14 and TRBJ2-3, the complete variable domain reads EAGVTQFPSHSVIEKGQTVTLRCDPISGHDNLYWYRRVMGKEIKFLLHFVKESKQDESGMPNNRFLAERTGGTYSTLKVQPAELEDSGVYFCASSQEGAADTQYFGPGTRLTVL.